The 17 T cell receptor beta chains below come from one sample, sequenced in a study of blood T cell repertoires in COVID-19. Profiling relied on immunoSEQ multiplex PCR, and the TCRdb table lists in-frame clones only, not all of them. The sample has fewer than 500,000 clones, roughly 88% seen once; the top ten hold approximately 1.4%. Sequenced material: peripheral blood. Source of these receptors: a woman in her 30s with active or convalescent COVID-19.

The rearrangement joins TRBV16 to TRBJ1-1; weak D call: TRBD1 (5 bases). The CDR3 sequence is 15 residues long. The germline CDR1 and CDR2 sequences are KGHSY and FQNENV. V was cut by 4 bases and J by 1 base, with 13 bases left in between. CDR3 sequence (DNA): TGTGCCAGCAGCCCCTCGTCTAGGGGGAACACTGAAGCTTTCTTT. Protein: CASSPSSRGNTEAFF.

The V call is TRBV10-2, the J call TRBJ2-5; D is possibly TRBD1 (6 bases). CDR3 size: 14 residues. Trimming cost V 8 bases and J 4 bases, with 17 bases left between them. Germline V lookup: CDR1 WSHSY, CDR2 SAAADI. The CDR3 DNA is TGCGCCAGCGGGGGTGCAGGGGTCGCAGAGACCCAGTACTTC. Residues: CASGGAGVAETQYF.

The chain recombines TRBV30 with TRBJ2-3, with 8 bases identical to TRBD2. The CDR3 contains 16 residues. V shed 2 bases, J shed 0 bases, and the junction held 7 bases outside the gene matches. Looked up from germline, CDR1 is GTSNPN and CDR2 is SVGIG (reference sequence). The CDR3 region is CAWSTLAGISTDTQYF. The CDR3, as DNA: TGTGCCTGGAGTACCTTAGCGGGGATTAGCACAGATACGCAGTATTTT.

Concerning this clone itself: Distinct nucleotide sequences in the sample also encode this CDR3. The V and J genes are TRBV5-1 and TRBJ2-1; 12 bases line up with TRBD2. J was trimmed by 1 base and V by 1 base; bases with no gene match: 0. In germline, CDR1 is SGHRS, CDR2 YFSETQ. The CDR3 is 16 amino acids. Here the CDR3 reads CASSLTSGGSYNEQFF. The CDR3 coding sequence is TGCGCCAGCAGCTTGACTAGCGGGGGGTCCTACAATGAGCAGTTCTTC.

The chain joins TRBV4-1 to TRBJ1-2; TRBD1 might be the D (5 bases). The ends were cut back, 0 bases at V and 8 bases at J, with 13 bases in the middle. Germline CDR1 and CDR2: MGHRA and YSYEKL. CDR3 size: 14 residues. The CDR3 coding sequence is TGCGCCAGCAGCCAAGATCAGGGACTCGGAGGCTACACCTTC. It is translated as CASSQDQGLGGYTF.

This chain uses TRBV7-6 with TRBJ1-1; D might be TRBD1 (6 bases). Deletions cut 1 base from V and 3 bases from J, with 21 bases between. Germline loops: CDR1 SGHVS, CDR2 FNYEAQ. This CDR3 has 18 amino acids. In DNA form, the CDR3 reads TGTGCCAGCAGCTTAGGACAACAGGGTGTCCGGACGGACACTGAAGCTTTCTTT. This sequence encodes CASSLGQQGVRTDTEAFF.

The chain joins TRBV11-2 to TRBJ1-1, with D perhaps TRBD1 (6 bases). Trimming stripped 1 base from V and 4 bases from J, with 13 bases between. The length of the CDR3 is 15 residues. Germline assignment: CDR1 SGHAT and CDR2 FQNNGV. This CDR3 is CASSLVAGVTTEAFF. CDR3 DNA: TGTGCCAGCAGCTTAGTGGCAGGGGTCACCACTGAAGCTTTCTTT.

This chain uses TRBV28 with TRBJ1-1; the D gene is possibly TRBD1 (5 bases). The CDR3 has 15 residues. V was cut by 5 bases and J by 5 bases, with 18 bases left in between. Germline lookup yields CDR1 MDHEN and CDR2 SYDVKM. CDR3 residues: CASSPGGLGGTEAFF. CDR3 coding DNA: TGTGCCAGCAGTCCGGGGGGGTTGGGAGGAACTGAAGCTTTCTTT.

The chain couples TRBV18 to TRBJ1-5; D is undetermined. CDR1 and CDR2 from the germline V gene are KGHSH and LQKENI. The CDR3 totals 17 residues. The V end lost 1 base, the J end lost 0 bases, and 13 bases lay between the germline ends. The CDR3 nucleotides are TGTGCCAGCTCACCACGGAGCGGATCCGTTAGCAATCAGCCCCAGCATTTT. This translates into CASSPRSGSVSNQPQHF.

This clone was detected once. The chain employs TRBV6-5 and TRBJ2-7; possibly TRBD2 for D (6 bases). Per germline, CDR1 MNHEY and CDR2 SVGAGI. CDR3 size: 13 residues. The germline V and J ends were trimmed by 6 bases and 3 bases, with 12 bases remaining between them. The CDR3 nucleotides read TGTGCCAGCAGGCGGGGCCCAAGCTACGAGCAGTACTTC. Translating it yields CASRRGPSYEQYF.

The chain uses TRBV7-6 and TRBJ2-7, with 10 bases identical to TRBD2. Germline lookup yields CDR1 SGHVS and CDR2 FNYEAQ. The CDR3 contains 16 residues. J was trimmed by 0 bases and V by 5 bases; bases with no gene match: 7. CDR3 amino acids: CASSPGPSGSSYEQYF. For the CDR3, the DNA is TGTGCCAGCAGCCCAGGACCTAGCGGGAGCTCCTACGAGCAGTACTTC.

The V call is TRBV19, the J call TRBJ1-1, with 9 bases that match TRBD1. The CDR3 contains 16 residues. J lost 0 bases, V lost 4 bases, and 6 bases had no gene match. Germline CDR1 and CDR2: LNHDA and SQIVND (reference sequence). The CDR3 sequence is CASSTGTGNMNTEAFF. The CDR3 region has the DNA TGTGCCAGTAGTACCGGGACAGGGAACATGAACACTGAAGCTTTCTTT.

This clone has only a few counts. This chain links TRBV10-2 with TRBJ1-2; no clear D gene. CDR1 and CDR2 from the germline V gene are WSHSY and SAAADI. This CDR3 has 13 amino acids. Trimming left V 2 bases short and J 6 bases short, with 10 bases between. The CDR3 sequence: CASSEPDMDGYTF. CDR3 in DNA: TGCGCCAGCAGTGAGCCTGACATGGATGGCTACACCTTC.

The V gene is TRBV10-3, the J gene TRBJ2-3, with no clear D. Germline assignment: CDR1 ENHRY and CDR2 SYGVKD. With 2 bases removed from V and 4 bases from J, the gap between germline ends came to 7 bases. The CDR3 sequence is 13 residues long. CDR3: CAISEKFSDTQYF. The CDR3 coding sequence is TGTGCCATCAGTGAGAAATTCTCAGATACGCAGTATTTT.

This chain connects TRBV19 to TRBJ1-1, with D perhaps matching TRBD1 (5 bases). V gave up 7 bases and J gave up 3 bases, with 12 bases separating them. The CDR3 has 13 residues. Germline V gives CDR1 LNHDA, CDR2 SQIVND (reference sequence). For the CDR3, the DNA is TGTGCCAGTACCTTCTCCAGGGACACTGAAGCTTTCTTT. It yields the protein CASTFSRDTEAFF.

The chain joins TRBV10-1 to TRBJ1-1, with 7 bases identical to TRBD1. The CDR3 spans 14 residues. Unmatched junction bases numbered 1, after V lost 0 bases and J lost 3 bases. Germline V gene data show CDR1 as WNHNN and CDR2 as SYGVQD (reference sequence). The CDR3 loop is CASSESQGYTEAFF. The CDR3 nucleotides read TGCGCCAGCAGTGAGTCACAGGGGTACACTGAAGCTTTCTTT.

A note on this clone: The same CDR3 also results from other DNA sequences found in this sample. The chain recombines TRBV27 with TRBJ1-2; perhaps TRBD1 as D (5 bases). CDR3 size: 13 residues. With 3 bases removed from V and 4 bases from J, the gap between germline ends came to 9 bases. In germline, CDR1 is MNHEY, CDR2 SMNVEV (reference sequence). The DNA for the CDR3 is TGTGCCAGCAGTTTGGGAGGGGCCTATGGCTACACCTTC. It encodes CASSLGGAYGYTF.